The sequence of this T cell receptor (beta chain) was determined in a study of T-cell reconstitution after alpha-beta-depleted transplantation in children. CDR3 size: 15 residues. The V gene lost 7 bases and the J gene lost 3 bases, with 18 bases spanning the gap. Study observations and caveats: Several hundred graft clones that had expanded were reportedly the source of alpha-beta T cells about two months after transplant.

A TCRbeta library incorporating unique molecular identifiers was prepared. TCRdb processed the PCR reads anew with MiXCR; each CDR3 protein has one entry. Among 120,000 to 150,000 distinct CDR3 sequences, roughly 9% were seen once, and the ten largest hold 15% to 20%. This clonotype was observed at least ten times. Its antigen is unidentified. This clonotype was obtained from a female patient aged 2 to 10 who had a stem cell transplant for congenital amegakaryocytic thrombocytopenia, so the T cells may come from the graft donor. The chain has TRBV12-3 or TRBV12-4 and TRBJ2-5, with a tentative D call TRBD1 (6 bases). The starting material was PBMCs, mostly from graft donor cells, obtained 180 days after TCRalphabeta/CD19-depleted stem cell transplant. In DNA form, the CDR3 reads TGTGCCAGCAAGTCAGGGGCCCTAGGGGAAGAGACCCAGTACTTC. Translating gives CASKSGALGEETQYF.